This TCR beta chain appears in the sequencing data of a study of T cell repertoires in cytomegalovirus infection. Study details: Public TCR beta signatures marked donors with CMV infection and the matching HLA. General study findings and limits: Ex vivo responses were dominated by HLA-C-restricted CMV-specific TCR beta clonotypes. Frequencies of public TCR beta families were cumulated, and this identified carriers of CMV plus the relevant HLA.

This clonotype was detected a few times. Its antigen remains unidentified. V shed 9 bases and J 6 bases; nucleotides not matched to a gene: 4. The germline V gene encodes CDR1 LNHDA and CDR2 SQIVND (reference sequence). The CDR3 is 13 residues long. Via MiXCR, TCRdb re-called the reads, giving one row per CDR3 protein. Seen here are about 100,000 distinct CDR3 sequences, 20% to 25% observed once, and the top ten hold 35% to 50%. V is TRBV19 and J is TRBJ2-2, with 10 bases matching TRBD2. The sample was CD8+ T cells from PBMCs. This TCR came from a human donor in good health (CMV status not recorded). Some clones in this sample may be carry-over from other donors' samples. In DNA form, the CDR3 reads TGTGCCAGCTATCTAGCGGGGGCCGGGGAGCTGTTTTTT. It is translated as CASYLAGAGELFF.